The T cell receptor beta chain under discussion was sequenced for a study of cytomegalovirus exposure and HLA in healthy donors. Primers: 60 Vbeta forward and 13 Jbeta reverse. Data came from immunoSEQ multiplex PCR; TCRdb stores just in-frame clones and leaves some out. Found here are over 150,000 clones, 80% of them singletons; the top ten hold 5.5% to 7.5%. The receptor's source is a man aged 30 to 39 in good health and CMV-seropositive. Source material: PBMCs.

The CDR3 is CASSGALGGYTF. Written as DNA, the CDR3 is TGTGCCAGCAGCGGAGCCCTCGGTGGCTACACCTTC. V gene TRBV9 combines with J gene TRBJ1-2, with D unclear. The germline V gene has CDR1 SGDLS and CDR2 YYNGEE. This CDR3 is 12 amino acids long. Trimming cost V 3 bases and J 7 bases, with 10 bases left between them. Full variable domain (rest looked up from reference TRBV9 and TRBJ1-2): DSGVTQTPKHLITATGQRVTLRCSPRSGDLSVYWYQQSLDQGLQFLIQYYNGEERAKGNILERFSAQQFPDLHSELNLSSLELGDSALYFCASSGALGGYTFGSGTRLTVV.